This T cell receptor beta chain comes out of a study of patients and donors after allogeneic stem cell transplantation. This clonotype was recorded many times. TCRdb independently ran MiXCR on the RT-PCR reads; one entry per CDR3 protein. Here the sample spans hundreds of thousands of distinct CDR3 sequences, roughly an eighth being singletons. This receptor was identified in a human donor who was either an allogeneic HSCT recipient or a stem cell or donor lymphocyte infusion donor (not recorded which). It is not recorded whose cells these are; they may come from a transplant donor. Input material: blood, either unsorted or a sorted T cell fraction (not recorded which).

Here the CDR3 DNA reads TGCAGCGTCACCAGGGTGGGAGCATCCACCGGGGAGCTGTTTTTT. Amino acid sequence: CSVTRVGASTGELFF. The V and J genes are TRBV29-1 and TRBJ2-2; tentatively, D is TRBD1 or TRBD2 (5 bases each). This CDR3 is 15 amino acids long. Germline V gene lookup returns CDR1 SQVTM and CDR2 ANQGSEA. V was cut by 6 bases and J by 4 bases, with 18 bases left in between.